The clone carrying this TCR beta chain occurred many times. No antigen is known for it. These data are taken from a study of T cell repertoires in cytomegalovirus infection. A single record per CDR3 protein comes from TCRdb applying MiXCR to the reads. The sample carries approximately 43,000 distinct CDR3 sequences, more than 20% recorded once. The CDR3 has 12 residues. Trimming took off 2 bases at V and 7 bases at J, with 5 bases between the two ends. Germline V gene sequence: CDR1 SNHLY, CDR2 FYNNEI. The chain is built from TRBV2 and TRBJ1-4; D remains ambiguous. Material for sequencing was PBMCs, sequenced either directly or after in vitro stimulation (not recorded which). The source is a human donor in good health (CMV status not recorded). Some clones in this sample may be carry-over from other donors' samples. The CDR3 sequence is CASSETGEKLFF. The CDR3 DNA is TGTGCCAGCAGTGAAACGGGTGAAAAACTGTTTTTT.